The 30 T cell receptor beta chains reported below all come from one sample, sequenced in a study of graft-versus-host responses after intestinal transplantation. These receptors have no known antigen. Only in-frame clones appear in the TCRdb table, and some are missing; sequencing was by immunoSEQ multiplex PCR. The sample has about 59,000 clones, 90% to 95% seen once. The sequencing used unstimulated CD4+ T cells sorted from spleen or lymph node cells, collected before transplant. The receptors stem from a human donor who was the organ donor for an intestinal transplant.

As to this clone: A read error may account for a junction end that differs from germline. The chain has TRBV6-4 and TRBJ2-1, with 8 bases that match TRBD2. Germline assignment: CDR1 MRHNA and CDR2 SNTAGT. The CDR3 spans 14 residues. CDR3 in DNA: TGTGCCAACAGTGACGGGGGGGCCTACAATGAGCAGTTCTTC. Translating it yields CANSDGGAYNEQFF.

CDR3 amino acids: CASSVGTQYF. The CDR3 coding sequence is TGTGCCAGCAGTGTGGGGACCCAGTACTTC. J is TRBJ2-5 and V is TRBV2; D not certain. Deletions cut 4 bases from V and 7 bases from J, with 4 bases between. CDR1 and CDR2 (germline): SNHLY, FYNNEI. The CDR3 sequence is 10 residues long.

This chain uses TRBV5-1 with TRBJ1-1; unclear D gene. The CDR3 extends over 14 amino acids. In germline, CDR1 is SGHRS, CDR2 YFSETQ. Trimming cost V 2 bases and J 2 bases, with 10 bases left between them. CDR3: CASSLGMSNTEAFF. CDR3 coding DNA: TGCGCCAGCAGCTTAGGGATGTCCAACACTGAAGCTTTCTTT.

The genes are TRBV6-1 and TRBJ2-1; D gene uncertain. Germline V lookup: CDR1 MNHNS, CDR2 SASEGT. V was shortened by 6 bases and J by 7 bases, with 10 bases between the two germline ends. The CDR3 covers 12 residues. The CDR3 nucleotides read TGTGCCAGCAGCATACTCCGGAATGAGCAGTTCTTC. It yields the protein CASSILRNEQFF.

This clone was seen just once. The genes are TRBV4-2 and TRBJ1-1; possibly TRBD1 for D (6 bases). The V end was cut by 4 bases, the J end by 3 bases, with 12 bases between. The CDR3 is 14 residues long. From germline, CDR1 is LGHNA and CDR2 YNFKEQ. The CDR3: CASSLPRGDTEAFF. The CDR3 DNA is TGTGCCAGCAGCCTCCCCAGGGGTGACACTGAAGCTTTCTTT.

The V gene is TRBV4-1, the J gene TRBJ2-6; D is possibly TRBD1 (5 bases). The germline V gene has CDR1 MGHRA and CDR2 YSYEKL. The CDR3 contains 18 residues. The V end lost 1 base, the J end lost 0 bases, and 13 bases lay between the germline ends. This CDR3 reads CASSQAGRATSGANVLTF. As DNA, the CDR3 is TGCGCCAGCAGCCAAGCAGGCAGGGCGACCTCTGGGGCCAACGTCCTGACTTTC.

This rearrangement joins TRBV5-1 to TRBJ2-5, with D tentatively TRBD2 (6 bases). The J call may be in error: the DNA end matches TRBJ2-7 better. This CDR3 region has 14 residues. Germline values: CDR1 SGHRS, CDR2 YFSETQ. In nucleotides, the CDR3 is TGCGCCAGCAGCTTGATTGGAGGGAACTACGAGCAGTACTTC. This gives the protein CASSLIGGNYEQYF.

V and J are TRBV4-2 and TRBJ2-3; the D is unclear. CDR3 length: 12 residues. Trimming removed 5 bases at V and 6 bases at J, with 9 bases between. Germline V gives CDR1 LGHNA, CDR2 YNFKEQ. CDR3 loop: CASSAQADTQYF. CDR3 sequence (DNA): TGTGCCAGCAGCGCCCAGGCTGATACGCAGTATTTT.

With regard to this clone: The junction does not match germline at one end; this may be a read error. This chain joins TRBV7-7 and TRBJ2-5; 9 nucleotides line up with TRBD1. Germline V gene sequence: CDR1 SSHAT, CDR2 FNYEAQ (reference sequence). This CDR3 is built from 15 residues. CDR3 in amino acids: CASSLEGTGTETQYF. For the CDR3, the DNA is TGTGCTAGCAGCTTAGAAGGGACAGGGACAGAGACCCAGTACTTC.

The chain is built from TRBV25-1 and TRBJ1-6; no definite D call. V dropped 3 bases and J dropped 9 bases, with 15 bases sitting between them. The CDR3 has 15 residues. CDR1 and CDR2 from the germline V gene are MGHDK and SYGVNS. This CDR3 is CASSEVAGESSPLHF. For the CDR3, the DNA is TGTGCCAGCAGTGAGGTAGCAGGAGAGAGTTCACCCCTCCACTTT.

J is TRBJ2-2 and V is TRBV19; D is tentatively TRBD1 or TRBD2 (6 bases each). Per germline, CDR1 LNHDA and CDR2 SQIVND (reference sequence). This CDR3 has 17 amino acids. The V end lost 6 bases, the J end lost 2 bases, and 19 bases lay between the germline ends. CDR3 in amino acids: CASSHPGATKNTGELFF. DNA for the CDR3: TGTGCCAGTAGCCACCCGGGGGCCACTAAAAACACCGGGGAGCTGTTTTTT. The variable domain in full, with the rest retrieved from reference TRBV19 and TRBJ2-2, is DGGITQSPKYLFRKEGQNVTLSCEQNLNHDAMYWYRQDPGQGLRLIYYSQIVNDFQKGDIAEGYSVSREKKESFPLTVTSAQKNPTAFYLCASSHPGATKNTGELFFGEGSRLTVL.

The chain combines TRBV19 with TRBJ1-5; D gene uncertain. This CDR3 contains 15 residues. Germline loops: CDR1 LNHDA, CDR2 SQIVND (reference sequence). Trimming took off 0 bases at V and 2 bases at J, with 8 bases between the two ends. The CDR3 coding sequence is TGTGCCAGTAGTATAGATAGGACGGGCAATCAGCCCCAGCATTTT. Its protein product is CASSIDRTGNQPQHF.

The chain is built from TRBV6-6 and TRBJ1-5; 8 nucleotides agree with TRBD1. The germline V gene encodes CDR1 MNHNY and CDR2 SVGAGI (reference sequence). The CDR3 covers 16 residues. V trimming: 5 bases; J trimming: 6 bases; junction bases outside the gene matches: 12. The CDR3 region is CASSPPRGQGAQPQHF. CDR3 nucleotide sequence: TGTGCCAGCAGTCCCCCGCGAGGACAGGGTGCTCAGCCCCAGCATTTT.

The chain combines TRBV5-1 with TRBJ2-3; 7 nucleotides agree with TRBD1. The germline V gene encodes CDR1 SGHRS and CDR2 YFSETQ. Trimming removed 4 bases from V and 0 bases from J; junction bases left unmatched: 8. The CDR3 length is 16 residues. The CDR3: CASSPGTALSTDTQYF. CDR3 DNA sequence: TGCGCCAGCAGCCCTGGGACAGCACTGAGCACAGATACGCAGTATTTT.

The chain employs TRBV7-9 and TRBJ2-1; 7 bases agree with TRBD2. Germline loops: CDR1 SEHNR, CDR2 FQNEAQ (reference sequence). Unmatched junction bases numbered 4, after V lost 4 bases and J lost 10 bases. CDR3 length equals 12 residues. The CDR3 coding sequence is TGTGCCAGCAGCTCCTGGCGGGGGGAGCAGTTCTTC. Its translation: CASSSWRGEQFF.

The V and J genes are TRBV9 and TRBJ2-3, with D unclear. Germline CDR1 SGDLS, CDR2 YYNGEE. This CDR3 comprises 14 residues. V dropped 0 bases and J dropped 6 bases, with 11 bases sitting between them. The CDR3 coding sequence is TGTGCCAGCAGCGTAGGTTCACTTACGGATACGCAGTATTTT. Its translation is CASSVGSLTDTQYF. The whole variable domain, remainder taken from reference TRBV9 and TRBJ2-3, is DSGVTQTPKHLITATGQRVTLRCSPRSGDLSVYWYQQSLDQGLQFLIQYYNGEERAKGNILERFSAQQFPDLHSELNLSSLELGDSALYFCASSVGSLTDTQYFGPGTRLTVL.

This clone was seen a few times. This rearrangement joins TRBV7-9 to TRBJ2-7; perhaps TRBD1 as D (7 bases). Germline CDR1 is SEHNR and CDR2 is FQNEAQ (reference sequence). V was clipped by 5 bases and J by 5 bases, with 13 bases between them. There are 13 residues in the CDR3. The CDR3 bases are TGTGCCAGCAGCGCGGGACAGCTCGACGAGCAGTACTTC. The encoded protein is CASSAGQLDEQYF.

The J gene is TRBJ2-7, the V gene TRBV7-2; TRBD1 or TRBD2 may be the D gene (6 bases each). The CDR3 is made up of 14 amino acids. Germline V gene sequence: CDR1 SGHTA, CDR2 FQGNSA. Trimming left V 1 base short and J 4 bases short, with 11 bases between. The CDR3 sequence is CASSLGGALYEQYF. The DNA of the CDR3 is TGTGCCAGCAGCTTAGGGGGGGCCCTTTACGAGCAGTACTTC.

This sequence joins TRBV4-1 and TRBJ2-1, with D tentatively TRBD2 (5 bases). CDR1 is MGHRA and CDR2 is YSYEKL in the germline V gene. Trimming took off 3 bases at V and 3 bases at J, with 12 bases between the two ends. The CDR3 sequence is 15 residues long. The CDR3 nucleotides are TGCGCCAGCAGCCACCCTTTGGACTTCTACAATGAGCAGTTCTTC. It encodes CASSHPLDFYNEQFF.

This clone is a singleton in its sample. The chain couples TRBV5-1 to TRBJ2-5; D might be TRBD1 or TRBD2, each matching 6 bases. Trimming left V 3 bases short and J 5 bases short, with 23 bases between. The CDR3 runs to 17 residues. In germline, CDR1 is SGHRS, CDR2 YFSETQ. This CDR3 reads CASSYPLSFGGQETQYF. The CDR3 coding sequence is TGCGCCAGCAGCTATCCCCTTTCGTTTGGGGGGCAGGAGACCCAGTACTTC.

The chain combines TRBV6-6 with TRBJ2-6; TRBD2 might be the D (6 bases). The CDR3 contains 15 residues. Germline CDR1 MNHNY, CDR2 SVGAGI (reference sequence). Trimming left V 6 bases short and J 4 bases short, with 13 bases between. In nucleotides, the CDR3 is TGTGCCAGCAGGCTCGGGAGCTCCGGGGCCAACGTCCTGACTTTC. Its protein product is CASRLGSSGANVLTF.

The gene calls are TRBV6-5 and TRBJ2-7; possible D gene TRBD2, 8 bases. CDR1 and CDR2 from the germline V gene are MNHEY and SVGAGI. V gave up 2 bases and J gave up 9 bases, with 20 bases separating them. The CDR3 length is 15 residues. CDR3: CASSYNRGSAGGQYF. The CDR3 DNA sequence: TGTGCCAGCAGTTACAACAGGGGTTCTGCGGGGGGGCAGTACTTC.

The chain combines TRBV2 with TRBJ2-5; 9 positions match TRBD1. The DNA matches TRBJ2-7 better at its end, which makes the J call doubtful. The CDR3 loop spans 14 amino acids. CDR1 and CDR2 (germline): SNHLY, FYNNEI. This chain's CDR3 is CASSRRDRAYEQYF. The CDR3 region has the DNA TGTGCCAGCAGTCGGCGGGACAGGGCCTACGAGCAGTACTTC.

The gene calls are TRBV4-3 and TRBJ1-5; 8 bases align to TRBD1. J gave up 7 bases and V 1 base, and 6 bases lay outside the gene matches. This CDR3 has 15 amino acids. Germline CDR1 reads LGHNA; CDR2 reads YSLEER. In DNA, the CDR3 is TGCGCCAGCAGCCAAGCCCGGGACAGGAAGCAGCCCCAGCATTTT. The encoded protein is CASSQARDRKQPQHF.

This chain links TRBV4-3 with TRBJ1-1; D is perhaps TRBD1 (6 bases). Trimming removed 0 bases from V and 0 bases from J, with 11 bases in between. The CDR3 covers 16 residues. CDR1 LGHNA and CDR2 YSLEER come from the germline V gene. The CDR3 DNA reads as TGCGCCAGCAGCCAAGATTTTAACAGGGTGAACACTGAAGCTTTCTTT. Protein product: CASSQDFNRVNTEAFF.

The V and J genes are TRBV6-4 and TRBJ1-2; D is undetermined. Trimming removed 6 bases from V and 4 bases from J, with 12 bases in between. Germline CDR1 MRHNA, CDR2 SNTAGT. The CDR3 spans 13 residues. The CDR3 protein is CASRGGRVYGYTF. In DNA form, the CDR3 reads TGTGCCAGCAGAGGTGGCAGAGTCTATGGCTACACCTTC.

The chain joins TRBV6-6 to TRBJ2-7; no clear D. The CDR3 covers 12 residues. V shed 4 bases and J shed 2 bases, with 6 bases lying between them. Germline assignment: CDR1 MNHNY and CDR2 SVGAGI (reference sequence). The CDR3 coding sequence is TGTGCCAGCAGTTTCTCTCCCTACGAGCAGTACTTC. This encodes CASSFSPYEQYF.

The chain couples TRBV11-2 to TRBJ1-4; D remains ambiguous. The V gene's germline CDR1 is SGHAT and CDR2 FQNNGV. The CDR3 length is 14 residues. V was cut by 5 bases and J by 4 bases, with 11 bases left in between. The CDR3 DNA reads TGTGCCAGCAGCCCAAACGCTCGTAATGAAAAACTGTTTTTT. It yields the protein CASSPNARNEKLFF.

The chain carries TRBV7-6 and TRBJ2-3; TRBD2 matches 10 bases. V lost 1 base and J lost 7; bases outside the gene matches: 5. The germline V gene has CDR1 SGHVS and CDR2 FNYEAQ. The CDR3 is 15 residues long. CDR3 sequence reads: CASSLESGGANTQYF. Here the CDR3 DNA reads TGTGCCAGCAGCTTAGAAAGCGGGGGGGCAAATACGCAGTATTTT.

This rearrangement joins TRBV9 to TRBJ1-3, with 9 nucleotides matching TRBD1. The ends lost 3 bases at V and 0 bases at J; junction bases unmatched: 10. The CDR3 loop spans 18 amino acids. Germline assignment: CDR1 SGDLS and CDR2 YYNGEE. CDR3 DNA sequence: TGTGCCAGCAGCGCGACAGGGGGACGGGCGCTCTCTGGAAACACCATATATTTT. Its protein product is CASSATGGRALSGNTIYF.